These 17 T cell receptor beta chains were sequenced from one sample in a study of cytomegalovirus exposure and HLA in healthy donors (dated by TCRdb to the late 2010s). Libraries were built with the immunoSEQ multiplex PCR assay. For the multiplex PCR, a mixture combining 60 forward primers for TCR Vbeta segments and 13 reverse primers for TCR Jbeta segments was used. TCRdb limited this immuneACCESS table to in-frame rearrangements with V and J called. A share of clones is missing; checked studies link under half to unresolved V genes, and the rest is unexplained. Here the sample has around 140,000 clones; about 80% occur a single time. The top ten hold 1.4% to 1.5% of the sample. Sequencing was performed on PBMCs. Receptors were obtained from a man aged 25 to 40 in good health and CMV-seropositive.

J is TRBJ2-7 and V is TRBV2; D may be TRBD2 (5 bases). V lost 4 bases and J lost 4, with 8 bases in between. The CDR3 runs 12 residues. The germline V gene has CDR1 SNHLY and CDR2 FYNNEI. Here the CDR3 DNA reads TGTGCCAGCAGTGGACCGGGGTACGAGCAGTACTTC. Translation gives CASSGPGYEQYF.

This clone was counted once. J is TRBJ1-2 and V is TRBV4-2; TRBD1 matches 9 bases. Germline V lookup: CDR1 LGHNA, CDR2 YNFKEQ. The J segment lost 5 bases and the V segment lost 4 bases, leaving 8 bases of the junction unmatched. This CDR3 comprises 15 residues. CDR3 DNA: TGTGCCAGCAGCCCTGAACAGGGGGCTGATTATGGCTACACCTTC. This gives the protein CASSPEQGADYGYTF.

The chain recombines TRBV7-2 with TRBJ2-1; a possible D gene is TRBD1 (6 bases). Germline CDR1 SGHTA, CDR2 FQGNSA. This CDR3 has 14 residues. V lost 4 bases, J lost 8 bases, and 15 bases lay in between. The CDR3 region has the DNA TGTGCCAGCAGCTCGCCCCAGGGGCCGGATGAGCAGTTCTTC. Translated, it gives CASSSPQGPDEQFF.

This chain links TRBV28 with TRBJ1-5; D may be TRBD1 (5 bases). The CDR3 is made up of 14 amino acids. Deletions cut 8 bases from V and 4 bases from J, with 15 bases between. Germline-derived CDR1 and CDR2 are MDHEN and SYDVKM. The CDR3, as DNA: TGTGCCAGCCGACCGGGACTTAAGAATCAGCCCCAGCATTTT. Its protein product is CASRPGLKNQPQHF. The complete variable domain, with remaining parts taken from reference TRBV28 and TRBJ1-5, reads DVKVTQSSRYLVKRTGEKVFLECVQDMDHENMFWYRQDPGLGLRLIYFSYDVKMKEKGDIPEGYSVSREKKERFSLILESASTNQTSMYLCASRPGLKNQPQHFGDGTRLSIL.

This clone was seen once. The chain employs TRBV28 and TRBJ2-2; maybe TRBD1 (6 bases). Trimming took 8 bases from V and 4 from J, leaving 11 bases between them. The germline gives CDR1 MDHEN, CDR2 SYDVKM. This CDR3 is 13 amino acids long. The CDR3: CASRNRVTGELFF. The DNA for the CDR3 is TGTGCCAGCCGAAACAGGGTCACCGGGGAGCTGTTTTTT.

This clone was recorded once. This chain links TRBV6-1 with TRBJ2-5; 10 nucleotides match TRBD2. The length of the CDR3 is 19 residues. Germline CDR1 is MNHNS and CDR2 is SASEGT. Trimming removed 2 bases from V and 1 base from J; junction bases left unmatched: 13. The CDR3 bases are TGTGCCAGCAGTGAAACAGTGCTAGCGGGAGTAACCCGCCAAGAGACCCAGTACTTC. Amino acid sequence: CASSETVLAGVTRQETQYF.

The V call is TRBV28, the J call TRBJ2-1; weak D call: TRBD2 (6 bases). The V end lost 2 bases, the J end lost 3 bases, and 11 bases lay between the germline ends. The CDR3 is made up of 15 amino acids. From germline, CDR1 is MDHEN and CDR2 SYDVKM. In DNA form, the CDR3 reads TGTGCCAGCAGTTTAGGAGGGAATCTCTACAATGAGCAGTTCTTC. Translation: CASSLGGNLYNEQFF.

A remark on this clone: The same CDR3 arises from other DNA sequences in this sample as well. The rearrangement uses TRBV7-9 and TRBJ2-1; the D gene is possibly TRBD1 (6 bases). Trimming took off 6 bases at V and 5 bases at J, with 17 bases between the two ends. The CDR3 contains 15 residues. Germline V lookup: CDR1 SEHNR, CDR2 FQNEAQ (reference sequence). CDR3 region: CASSSTGPRDNEQFF. The CDR3 region has the DNA TGTGCCAGCAGTTCTACAGGGCCCAGAGACAATGAGCAGTTCTTC.

This chain joins TRBV5-5 and TRBJ2-1, with a tentative D call TRBD2 (6 bases). The CDR3 extends over 15 amino acids. Trimming stripped 0 bases from V and 6 bases from J, with 13 bases between. The germline gives CDR1 SGHKS, CDR2 YYEKEE (reference sequence). CDR3 bases: TGTGCCAGCAGCTTGGGCGGGAACATAGCCAATGAGCAGTTCTTC. Its protein product is CASSLGGNIANEQFF.

The chain links TRBV6-1 to TRBJ1-2; no definite D call. The CDR3 sequence is 14 residues long. Looked up from germline, CDR1 is MNHNS and CDR2 is SASEGT. V was shortened by 4 bases and J by 4 bases, with 13 bases between the two germline ends. The CDR3 DNA reads TGTGCCAGCAGTGTCCCGGACGGGAGCTATGGCTACACCTTC. The encoded protein is CASSVPDGSYGYTF.

In DNA form, the CDR3 reads TGTGCCAGCTCACCAAACGGAGAGACCCAGTACTTC. Translation: CASSPNGETQYF. This sequence joins TRBV18 and TRBJ2-5; unclear D gene. The germline CDR1 and CDR2 sequences are KGHSH and LQKENI. The CDR3 runs to 12 residues. Trimming took off 2 bases at V and 4 bases at J, with 5 bases between the two ends.

The chain has TRBV15 and TRBJ2-5; weak D call: TRBD2 (5 bases). Matching the DNA end better, TRBJ2-7 makes the J call doubtful. Per germline, CDR1 LNHNV and CDR2 YYDKDF (reference sequence). The CDR3 is 19 residues long. The CDR3 here is CATSRGLYETNTLSYEQYF. The CDR3 DNA reads as TGTGCCACCAGCAGAGGACTATACGAGACAAACACCCTCTCCTACGAGCAGTACTTC.

The chain links TRBV30 to TRBJ1-4; no clear D gene. Trimming removed 2 bases at V and 7 bases at J, with 11 bases between. The germline gives CDR1 GTSNPN, CDR2 SVGIG (reference sequence). The CDR3 is 13 amino acids. CDR3 residues: CAWSSGESEKLFF. The CDR3 DNA is TGTGCCTGGAGTTCTGGGGAGAGTGAAAAACTGTTTTTT.

This chain links TRBV18 with TRBJ2-2; 11 nucleotides align to TRBD1. J was trimmed by 6 bases and V by 3 bases; bases with no gene match: 3. Per the germline V gene, CDR1 is KGHSH and CDR2 is LQKENI. The CDR3 consists of 15 residues. The CDR3: CASSPGQGDAGELFF. In DNA, the CDR3 is TGTGCCAGCTCACCGGGACAGGGGGACGCCGGGGAGCTGTTTTTT.

The V and J genes are TRBV7-9 and TRBJ2-7; D possibly corresponds to TRBD2 (6 bases). The V gene's germline CDR1 is SEHNR and CDR2 FQNEAQ (reference sequence). V was trimmed by 5 bases and J by 4 bases, leaving 12 bases between them. This CDR3 has 13 amino acids. CDR3 region: CASSQGGGYEQYF. Written as DNA, the CDR3 is TGTGCCAGCAGCCAAGGTGGGGGGTACGAGCAGTACTTC.

The V call is TRBV5-1, the J call TRBJ2-7; tentatively, D is TRBD2 (5 bases). V was pared by 0 bases and J by 0 bases, with 13 bases between. The CDR3 has 16 residues. Looked up from germline, CDR1 is SGHRS and CDR2 is YFSETQ. The DNA of the CDR3 is TGCGCCAGCAGCTTGGGCGTAGCGACTTCCTCCTACGAGCAGTACTTC. Amino acids: CASSLGVATSSYEQYF.

This rearrangement joins TRBV9 to TRBJ2-6; D is undetermined. There are 15 residues in the CDR3. Per germline, CDR1 SGDLS and CDR2 YYNGEE. Trimming removed 0 bases from V and 0 bases from J, with 4 bases in between. CDR3 protein: CASSVGGSGANVLTF. The DNA of the CDR3 is TGTGCCAGCAGCGTAGGAGGCTCTGGGGCCAACGTCCTGACTTTC.